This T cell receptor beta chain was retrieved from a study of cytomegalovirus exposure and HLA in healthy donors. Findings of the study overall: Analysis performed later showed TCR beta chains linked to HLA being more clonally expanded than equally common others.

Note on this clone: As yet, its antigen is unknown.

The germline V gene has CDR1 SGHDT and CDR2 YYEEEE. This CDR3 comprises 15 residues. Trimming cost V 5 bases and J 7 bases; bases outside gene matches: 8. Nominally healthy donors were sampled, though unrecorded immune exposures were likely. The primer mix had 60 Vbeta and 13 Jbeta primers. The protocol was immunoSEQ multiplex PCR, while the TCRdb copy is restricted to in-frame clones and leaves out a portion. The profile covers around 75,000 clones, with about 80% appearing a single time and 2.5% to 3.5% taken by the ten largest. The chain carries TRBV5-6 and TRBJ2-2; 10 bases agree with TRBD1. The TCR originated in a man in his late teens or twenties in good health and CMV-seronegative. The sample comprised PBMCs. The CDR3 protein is CASRDDRGRGGELFF. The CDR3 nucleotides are TGTGCCAGCAGGGATGACAGGGGGCGCGGCGGGGAGCTGTTTTTT.